The T cell receptor (beta chain) under discussion was sequenced for a study of response to subunit inactivated influenza vaccine. Using its own MiXCR run on the RT-PCR reads, TCRdb lists one record per CDR3 protein. The table includes approximately 680,000 distinct CDR3 sequences, more than 15% detected once. Germline V gives CDR1 SGHDN, CDR2 FVKESK. V was clipped by 2 bases and J by 3 bases; unmatched bases: 1. The CDR3 runs 15 residues. Points on this clonotype: Its antigen is undetermined.

Whole-study findings and limits: Only a handful of new T cells, the authors suggested, are recruited with each seasonal influenza vaccination.

Sequenced here: PBMCs from blood, sampled roughly 12 days after vaccination. The chain couples TRBV14 to TRBJ1-6, with 7 bases fitting TRBD1. This TCR was sampled from a man aged 50 to 59 who received an inactivated influenza vaccine. CDR3 sequence reads: CASSQRDSYNSPLHF. CDR3 nucleotide sequence: TGTGCCAGCAGCCAACGGGACAGCTATAATTCACCCCTCCACTTT.